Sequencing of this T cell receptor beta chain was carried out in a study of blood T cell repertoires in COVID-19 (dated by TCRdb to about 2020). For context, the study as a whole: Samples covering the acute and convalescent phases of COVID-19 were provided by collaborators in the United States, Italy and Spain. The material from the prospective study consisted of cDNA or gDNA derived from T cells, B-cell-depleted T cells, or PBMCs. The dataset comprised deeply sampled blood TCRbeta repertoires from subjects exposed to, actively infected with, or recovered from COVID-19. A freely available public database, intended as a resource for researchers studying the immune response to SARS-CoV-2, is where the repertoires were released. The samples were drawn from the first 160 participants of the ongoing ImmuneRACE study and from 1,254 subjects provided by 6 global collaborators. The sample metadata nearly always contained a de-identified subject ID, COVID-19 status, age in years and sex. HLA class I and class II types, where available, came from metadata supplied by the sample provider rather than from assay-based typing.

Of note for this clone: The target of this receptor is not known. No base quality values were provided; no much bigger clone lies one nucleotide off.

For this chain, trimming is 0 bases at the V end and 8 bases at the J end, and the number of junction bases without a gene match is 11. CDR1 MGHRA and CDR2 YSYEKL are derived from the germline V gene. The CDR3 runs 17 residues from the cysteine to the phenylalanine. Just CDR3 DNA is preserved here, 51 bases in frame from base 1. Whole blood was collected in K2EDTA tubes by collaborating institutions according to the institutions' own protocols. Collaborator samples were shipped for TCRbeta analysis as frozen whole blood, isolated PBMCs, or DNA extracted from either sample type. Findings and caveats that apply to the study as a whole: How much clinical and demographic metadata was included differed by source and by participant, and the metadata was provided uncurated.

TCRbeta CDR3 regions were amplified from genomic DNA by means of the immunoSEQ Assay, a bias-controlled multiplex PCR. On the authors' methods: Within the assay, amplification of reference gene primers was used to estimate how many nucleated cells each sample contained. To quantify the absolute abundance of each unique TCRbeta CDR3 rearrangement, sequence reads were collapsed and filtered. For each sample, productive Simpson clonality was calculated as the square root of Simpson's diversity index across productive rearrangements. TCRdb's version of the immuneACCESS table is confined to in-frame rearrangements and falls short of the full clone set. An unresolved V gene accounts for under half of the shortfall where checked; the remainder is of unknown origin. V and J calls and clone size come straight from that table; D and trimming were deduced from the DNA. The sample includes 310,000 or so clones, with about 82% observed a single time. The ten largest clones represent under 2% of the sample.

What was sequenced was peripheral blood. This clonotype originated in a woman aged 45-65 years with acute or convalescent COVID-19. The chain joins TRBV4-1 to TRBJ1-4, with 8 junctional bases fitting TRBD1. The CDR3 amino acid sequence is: CASSQDGTTGVGEKLFF. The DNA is TGCGCCAGCAGCCAAGATGGAACGACAGGGGTTGGGGAAAAACTGTTTTTT.